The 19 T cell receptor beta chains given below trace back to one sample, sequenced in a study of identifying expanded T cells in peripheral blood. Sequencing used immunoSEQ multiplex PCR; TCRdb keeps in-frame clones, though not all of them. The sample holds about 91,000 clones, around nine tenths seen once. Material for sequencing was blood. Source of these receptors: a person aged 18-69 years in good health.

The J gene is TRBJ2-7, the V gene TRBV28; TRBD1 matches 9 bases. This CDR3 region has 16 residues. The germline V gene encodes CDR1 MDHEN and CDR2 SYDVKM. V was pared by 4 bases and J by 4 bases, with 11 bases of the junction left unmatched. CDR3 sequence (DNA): TGTGCCAGCAGTTCGCCAACAGGGGGCGCAGGATACGAGCAGTACTTC. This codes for CASSSPTGGAGYEQYF.

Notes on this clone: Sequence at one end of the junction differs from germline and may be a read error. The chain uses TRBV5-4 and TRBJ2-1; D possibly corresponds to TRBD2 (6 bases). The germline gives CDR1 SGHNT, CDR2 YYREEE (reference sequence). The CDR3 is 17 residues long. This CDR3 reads CASSQSRGTPSHNEQFF. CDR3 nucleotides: TGCGCCAGCAGCCAGAGCCGCGGGACCCCGTCCCACAATGAGCAGTTCTTC.

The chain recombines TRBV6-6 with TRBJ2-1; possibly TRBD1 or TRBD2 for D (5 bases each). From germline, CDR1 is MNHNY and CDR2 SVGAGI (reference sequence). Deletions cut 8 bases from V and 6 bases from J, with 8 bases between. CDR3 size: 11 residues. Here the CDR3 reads CASGTSNEQFF. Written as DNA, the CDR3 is TGTGCCAGCGGGACCTCCAATGAGCAGTTCTTC.

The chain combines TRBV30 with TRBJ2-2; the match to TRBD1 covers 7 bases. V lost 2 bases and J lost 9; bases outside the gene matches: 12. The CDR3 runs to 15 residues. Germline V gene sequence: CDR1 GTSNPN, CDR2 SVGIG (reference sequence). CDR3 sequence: CAWSRDREWTWELFF. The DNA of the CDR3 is TGTGCCTGGAGTCGGGACAGAGAATGGACCTGGGAGCTGTTTTTT.

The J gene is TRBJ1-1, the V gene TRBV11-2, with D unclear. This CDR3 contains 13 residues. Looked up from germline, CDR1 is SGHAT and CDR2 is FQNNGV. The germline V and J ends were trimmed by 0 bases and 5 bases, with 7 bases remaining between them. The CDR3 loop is CASSLEGRTEAFF. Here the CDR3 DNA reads TGTGCCAGCAGCTTAGAAGGTCGGACTGAAGCTTTCTTT.

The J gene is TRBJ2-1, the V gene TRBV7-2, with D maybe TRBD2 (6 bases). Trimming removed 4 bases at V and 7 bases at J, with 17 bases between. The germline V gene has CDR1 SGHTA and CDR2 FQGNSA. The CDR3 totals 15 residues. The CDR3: CASSSPGLPLNEQFF. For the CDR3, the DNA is TGTGCCAGCAGCTCGCCGGGACTGCCACTTAATGAGCAGTTCTTC.

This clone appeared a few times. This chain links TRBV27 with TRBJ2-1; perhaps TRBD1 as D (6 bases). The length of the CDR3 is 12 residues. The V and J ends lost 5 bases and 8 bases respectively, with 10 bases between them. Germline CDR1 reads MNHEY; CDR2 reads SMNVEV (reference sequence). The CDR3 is CASSTQGDEQFF. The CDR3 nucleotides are TGTGCCAGCAGTACACAGGGAGATGAGCAGTTCTTC.

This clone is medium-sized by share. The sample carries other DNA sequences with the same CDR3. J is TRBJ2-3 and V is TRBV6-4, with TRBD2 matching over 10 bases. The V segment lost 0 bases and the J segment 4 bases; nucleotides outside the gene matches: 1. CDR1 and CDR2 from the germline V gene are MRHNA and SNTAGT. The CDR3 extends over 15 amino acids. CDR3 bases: TGTGCCAGCAGTGACTCGAGCGGGGGGGCAGATACGCAGTATTTT. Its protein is CASSDSSGGADTQYF.

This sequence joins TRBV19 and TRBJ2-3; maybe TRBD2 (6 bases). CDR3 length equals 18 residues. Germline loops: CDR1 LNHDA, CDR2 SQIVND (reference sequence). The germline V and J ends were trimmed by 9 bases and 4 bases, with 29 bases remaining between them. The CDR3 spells CASRRYSTGTGAPDTQYF. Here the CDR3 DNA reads TGTGCCAGCAGACGATATTCGACCGGGACTGGGGCCCCAGATACGCAGTATTTT.

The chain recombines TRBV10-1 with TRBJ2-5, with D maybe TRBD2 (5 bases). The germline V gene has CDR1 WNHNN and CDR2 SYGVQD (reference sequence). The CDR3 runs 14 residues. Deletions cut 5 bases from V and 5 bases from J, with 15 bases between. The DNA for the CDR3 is TGCGCCAGCAGTAAACTCCCCCGAGGGGAGACCCAGTACTTC. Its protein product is CASSKLPRGETQYF.

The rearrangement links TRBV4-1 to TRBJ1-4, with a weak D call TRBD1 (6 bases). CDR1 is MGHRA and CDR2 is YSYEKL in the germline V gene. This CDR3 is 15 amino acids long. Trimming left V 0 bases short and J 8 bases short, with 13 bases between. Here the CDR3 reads CASSQEESQGEKLFF. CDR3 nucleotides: TGCGCCAGCAGCCAAGAGGAATCACAGGGCGAAAAACTGTTTTTT.

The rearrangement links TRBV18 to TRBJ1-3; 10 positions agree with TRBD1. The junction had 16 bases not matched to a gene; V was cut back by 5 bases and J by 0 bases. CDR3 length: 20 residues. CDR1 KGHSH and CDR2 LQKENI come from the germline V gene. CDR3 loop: CASSSTGTGVTRSSGNTIYF. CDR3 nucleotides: TGTGCCAGCTCATCGACCGGGACAGGGGTTACCCGTAGCTCTGGAAACACCATATATTTT.

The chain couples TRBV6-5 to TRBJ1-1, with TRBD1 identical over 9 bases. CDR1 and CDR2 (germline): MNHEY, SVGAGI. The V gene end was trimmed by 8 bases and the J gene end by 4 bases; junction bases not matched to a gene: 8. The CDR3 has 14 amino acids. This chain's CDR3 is CASHRGLGSTEAFF. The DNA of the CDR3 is TGTGCCAGCCACAGGGGGCTGGGGAGCACTGAAGCTTTCTTT.

The CDR3 sequence: CASSDPGISGSKTDTQYF. DNA for the CDR3: TGTGCCAGCAGTGACCCGGGGATAAGCGGGAGTAAGACAGATACGCAGTATTTT. This chain links TRBV6-4 with TRBJ2-3; 8 bases line up with TRBD2. Unmatched junction bases numbered 13, after V lost 2 bases and J lost 3 bases. Germline loops: CDR1 MRHNA, CDR2 SNTAGT. The CDR3 covers 18 residues.

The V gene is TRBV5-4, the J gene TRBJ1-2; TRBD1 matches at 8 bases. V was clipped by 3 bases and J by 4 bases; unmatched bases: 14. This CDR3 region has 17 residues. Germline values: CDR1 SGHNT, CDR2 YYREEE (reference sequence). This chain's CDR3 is CASSSPLDGQGPYGYTF. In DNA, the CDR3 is TGTGCCAGCAGCTCACCCCTCGACGGACAGGGTCCCTATGGCTACACCTTC.

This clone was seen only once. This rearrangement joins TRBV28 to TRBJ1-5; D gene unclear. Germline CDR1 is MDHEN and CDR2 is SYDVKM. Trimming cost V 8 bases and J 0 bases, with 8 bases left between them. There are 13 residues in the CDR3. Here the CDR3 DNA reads TGTGCCAGCGAGTTGGATAGCAATCAGCCCCAGCATTTT. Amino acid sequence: CASELDSNQPQHF.

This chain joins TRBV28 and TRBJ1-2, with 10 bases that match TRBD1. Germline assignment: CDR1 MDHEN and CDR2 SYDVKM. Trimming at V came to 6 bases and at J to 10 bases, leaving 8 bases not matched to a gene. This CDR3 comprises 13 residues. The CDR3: CASSRDRGSYYTF. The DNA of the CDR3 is TGTGCCAGCAGCCGGGACAGGGGATCCTACTACACCTTC.

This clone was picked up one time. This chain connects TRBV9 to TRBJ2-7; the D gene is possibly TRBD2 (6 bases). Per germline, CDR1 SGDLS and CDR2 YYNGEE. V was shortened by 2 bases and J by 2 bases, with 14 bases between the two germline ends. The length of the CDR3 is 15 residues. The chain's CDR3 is CASSVGGGAPYEQYF. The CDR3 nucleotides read TGTGCCAGCAGCGTCGGTGGAGGGGCGCCCTACGAGCAGTACTTC.

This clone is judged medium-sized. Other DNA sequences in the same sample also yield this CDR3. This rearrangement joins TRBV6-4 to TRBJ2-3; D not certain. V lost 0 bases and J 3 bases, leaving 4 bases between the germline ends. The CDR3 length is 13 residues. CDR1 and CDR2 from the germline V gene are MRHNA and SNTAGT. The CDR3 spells CASSDSTTDTQYF. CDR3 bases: TGTGCCAGCAGTGACTCGACAACAGATACGCAGTATTTT.